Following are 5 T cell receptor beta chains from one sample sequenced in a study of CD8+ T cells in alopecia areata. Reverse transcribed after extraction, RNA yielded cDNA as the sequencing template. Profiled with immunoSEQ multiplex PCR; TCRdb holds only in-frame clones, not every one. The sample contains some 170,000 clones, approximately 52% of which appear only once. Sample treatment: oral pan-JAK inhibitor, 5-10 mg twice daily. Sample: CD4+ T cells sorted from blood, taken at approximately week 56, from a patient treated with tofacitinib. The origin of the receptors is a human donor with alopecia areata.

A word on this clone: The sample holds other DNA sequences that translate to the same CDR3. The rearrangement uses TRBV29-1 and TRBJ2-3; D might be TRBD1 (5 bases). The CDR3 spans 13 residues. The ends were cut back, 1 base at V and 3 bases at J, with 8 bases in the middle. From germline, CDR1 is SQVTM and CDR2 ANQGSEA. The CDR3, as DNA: TGCAGCGTTGAAGGTCCAGGGACAGATACGCAGTATTTT. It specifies CSVEGPGTDTQYF.

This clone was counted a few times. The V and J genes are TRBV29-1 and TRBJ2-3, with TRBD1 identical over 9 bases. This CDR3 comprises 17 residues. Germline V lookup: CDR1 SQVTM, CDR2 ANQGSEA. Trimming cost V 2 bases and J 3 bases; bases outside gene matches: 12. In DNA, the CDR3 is TGCAGCGTTGAATGGGGCAACAGGGGGCAGGCAACAGATACGCAGTATTTT. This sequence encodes CSVEWGNRGQATDTQYF.

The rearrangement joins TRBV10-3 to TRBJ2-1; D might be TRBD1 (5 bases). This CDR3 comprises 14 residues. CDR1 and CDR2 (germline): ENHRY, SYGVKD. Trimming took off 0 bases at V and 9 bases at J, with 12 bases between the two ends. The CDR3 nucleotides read TGTGCCATCAGTGAGTCATTCCAGGGCTCTGAGCAGTTCTTC. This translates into CAISESFQGSEQFF.

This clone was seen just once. CDR3 DNA: TGTGCCAGCAGGGGTATTGGCGAAAACATTCAGTACTTC. Translated, it gives CASRGIGENIQYF. The V call is TRBV2, the J call TRBJ2-4; the D is unclear. Deletions cut 6 bases from V and 5 bases from J, with 11 bases between. CDR1 and CDR2 (germline): SNHLY, FYNNEI. This CDR3 region has 13 residues.

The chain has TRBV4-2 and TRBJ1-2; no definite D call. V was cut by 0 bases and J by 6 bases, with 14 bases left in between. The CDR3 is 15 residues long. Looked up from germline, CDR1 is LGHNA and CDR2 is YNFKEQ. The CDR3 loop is CASSQDSRTQDGYTF. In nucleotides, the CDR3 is TGTGCCAGCAGCCAAGATAGCAGGACGCAGGATGGCTACACCTTC.